The clone carrying this TCR beta chain appeared many times. This sample is part of a study of T cells in Graves' hyperthyroidism and ophthalmopathy. From RNA transcripts, TCR beta CDR3 regions were amplified. During a first-round RT-PCR of the TCR CDR3, the HTBI primer set was used. TCRdb re-derived calls from the multiplex PCR reads in MiXCR, one entry per CDR3 protein. The sample shows about 500,000 distinct CDR3 sequences, approximately 15% of them seen only once. The study enrolled patients aged 18 to 65 with newly diagnosed hyperthyroidism of under 2 months' duration. Lactation, pregnancy, other autoimmune disease or uncontrolled infection excluded patients. Orbital computed tomography and thyroid ultrasound, together with serum TRAb and thyroxine and clinical symptoms, were used for diagnoses. The receptor was isolated from a woman between 18 and 29 years old with Graves' hyperthyroidism. Sequencing was performed on blood.

The CDR3 loop is CASSRRTSAEMNEQFF. In nucleotides, the CDR3 is TGTGCCAGCAGCCGGCGGACTAGCGCGGAGATGAATGAGCAGTTCTTC. V usage is TRBV11-2 and J usage is TRBJ2-1; TRBD2 aligns across 9 bases. Germline-derived CDR1 and CDR2 are SGHAT and FQNNGV. With V trimmed by 5 bases and J by 7 bases, 12 bases remained unmatched. The CDR3 is 16 residues long.